This record covers a single T cell receptor beta chain. This sample is drawn from a study of shared clonotypes between healthy human individuals. Data came from immunoSEQ multiplex PCR; TCRdb stores just in-frame clones and leaves some out. The repertoire holds under 1 million clones, with about 97% as singletons. Germline V CDR1 and CDR2: SGHDN, FVKESK. With 0 bases removed from V and 4 bases from J, the gap between germline ends came to 10 bases. This CDR3 has 14 amino acids. CD8 cells regarded as naive lacked CD45RO, were positively chosen for CCR7, and omitted terminally differentiated effector memory CD45RA+ cells.

J is TRBJ2-7 and V is TRBV14; D remains ambiguous. Input material: naive CD8+ T cells sorted from blood. The sequence derives from a man younger than 40 in good health. CDR3 residues: CASSQDRMLYEQYF. CDR3 coding DNA: TGTGCCAGCAGCCAAGACAGGATGCTTTACGAGCAGTACTTC.